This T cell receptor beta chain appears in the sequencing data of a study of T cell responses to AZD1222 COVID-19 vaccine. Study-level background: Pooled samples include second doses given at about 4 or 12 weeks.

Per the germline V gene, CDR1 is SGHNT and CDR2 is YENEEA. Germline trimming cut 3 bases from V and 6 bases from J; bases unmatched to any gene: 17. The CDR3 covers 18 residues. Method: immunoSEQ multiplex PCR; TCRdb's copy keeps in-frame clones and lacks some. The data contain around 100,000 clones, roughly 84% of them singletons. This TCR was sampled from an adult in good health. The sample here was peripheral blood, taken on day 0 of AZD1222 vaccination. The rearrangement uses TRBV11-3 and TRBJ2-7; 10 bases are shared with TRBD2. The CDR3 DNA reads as TGTGCCAGCAGCTTTGAACTACTAGCGGGAATATCCCCCGGCGAGCAGTACTTC. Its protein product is CASSFELLAGISPGEQYF.